What follows describes a single T cell receptor (beta chain). Its antigen is unknown. Per-base qualities were not stored, and no clone one base away is much larger. Library method: the immunoSEQ multiplex PCR assay. For the multiplex PCR, a mixture combining 60 forward primers for TCR Vbeta segments and 13 reverse primers for TCR Jbeta segments was used. The CDR3 region of rearranged TCR beta genes was amplified from genomic DNA by a multiplex PCR assay. The Illumina HiSeq System was used to sequence the amplified TCR beta libraries as 87-base-pair reads. In the source study's methods: A later analysis tallied around 87 million unique TCR beta chains across the roughly 610 repertoires, and approximately 12 million of those chains were shared by two or more donors. Raw reads were error-corrected and collapsed into unique sequences with a nearest-neighbor algorithm that merged closely related sequences to remove PCR and sequencing errors. V, D and J gene segments were assigned by aligning CDR3 sequences to IMGT reference sequences. For a sequence to be retained, a match of at least six nucleotides to both a V gene segment and a J gene segment was required. A rearrangement was called productive if the CDR3 had no stop codons and remained in frame with V and J, and every other rearrangement was called non-productive. Following IMGT convention, CDR3 was defined as the stretch from the second conserved V-encoded cysteine to the conserved J-encoded phenylalanine. In an earlier analysis of some 550 of the donors, sequences lacking an unambiguous match to a single V gene segment were excluded. In an earlier analysis of about 590 of the donors, a V segment was called functional when productive rearrangements were above 56.7%, and segregating when the standard deviation between donors exceeded 5%. To diagnose cytomegalovirus status from the catalog of TCR beta chain sequences, a statistical classification framework was built. A later analysis assigned V and J genes by comparing TCR nucleotide sequences with IMGT/GENE-DB human TR gene sequences. In a later analysis, CDR3 sequences and most-parsimonious VDJ recombination scenarios were assigned using the TCRdist pipeline. A later analysis defined each TCR beta chain by its CDR3 amino acid sequence plus V-gene family, and excluded reads lacking a unique V-gene family. In a later analysis, around 650 highly shared, low-generation-probability nucleotide sequences were removed to address suspected cross-contamination and a sequencing artifact. In a later analysis, a clonal expansion index for each public chain was calculated from normalized within-repertoire ranks of inferred template counts. In a later analysis, generation probabilities were computed with a VDJ recombination model fitted to out-of-frame rearrangements, and the resulting probabilities were checked against IGoR. In a later analysis, hypergeometric tests were used to score TCR-TCR, TCR-HLA and TCR-CMV co-occurrence, with a repertoire-size bias correction applied to TCR pairs. A later analysis estimated false discovery rates by permuting HLA or CMV assignments 20 times. In a later analysis, co-occurring TCRs were grouped using DBSCAN, with TCRdist sequence similarity added in when clustering inside HLA-allele-positive subsets. Repertoires with fewer than 30,000 or more than 120,000 public chains were left out of co-occurrence clustering, as were about 5 repertoires with anomalous nucleotide sharing. TCRdb took over this immuneACCESS table, retaining in-frame rearrangements with V and J assigned. Such tables are incomplete; in checked studies, under half of the missing clones stem from an unresolved V gene, and the remainder is unexplained. The DNA was the basis for D and trimming; V, J and clone size are from that table. The sample yields fewer than 200,000 clones; about 80% were counted once. The ten biggest clones cover roughly 4.4% of the sample.

This sample was included in a study of cytomegalovirus exposure and HLA in healthy donors (dated by TCRdb to 2016 to 2017). Concerning the study at large: An earlier analysis of some 550 of the donors reported 250 to 350 Gb of sequence data and 117 million unique TCR beta sequences from about 200 million T cells. An early release that covered about 600 HLA-typed donors contained approximately 290 gigabases of sequencing data and some 87 million unique TCR sequences. Of the 350 to 400 genotyped donors, roughly 85% fell in the genetic ancestry cluster associated with self-reported Caucasian donors. The study aimed to test whether cataloging public T cell receptors could reveal signatures of past pathogen exposure. Using immunosequencing, the study profiled T cell repertoires from about 620 subjects and related those repertoires to cytomegalovirus serostatus. Besides the first cohort of about 730 subjects, a separate validation cohort made up of 120 different subjects was used. The study combined high-throughput TCR immunosequencing, statistical association of individual TCRs with disease status, and machine learning to predict cytomegalovirus infection status. To study patterns of TCR occurrence, a later analysis re-analyzed previously published TCR beta repertoires from 700 or so donors and added high-resolution HLA genotyping. In the later analysis, no new phenotypic data were used to find candidate immune exposures; instead, reliance was placed on TCR beta sequences and their occurrence across donors. An earlier analysis of some 600 of the donors applied high-throughput TCR beta sequencing to assess whether each TCR beta V gene segment acted as functional or pseudogenic. Donor age, sex, ethnicity and CMV serostatus were compiled alongside the repertoire data. Genome-wide SNP genotypes for about three fifths of the 666 donors were used in a later genetic analysis, which treated that subset as a discovery cohort. Every discovery cohort repertoire had been produced on one sequencing platform. Both class I and class II loci were covered by HLA typing, at four-digit resolution. Typing coverage varied by locus: roughly 629-630 donors for A, B, C, DRB1 and DQB1; approximately 500 for DQA1; approximately 570 for DPA1; approximately 470 for DPB1. Several DR-DQ haplotypes were handled as single units for association and clustering because linkage in the cohort was strong. On average, roughly 250,000 unique TCR beta nucleotide sequences were sequenced per donor among several hundred genotyped donors of the cohort, with roughly 18% of those sequences being non-productive.

The cohort comprised around 690 healthy bone marrow donors. Cohort members were all nominally healthy when sampled, although unrecorded immune exposures were likely present. The donor tested CMV seronegative, placing the donor among the 350 to 400 seronegative members of the cohort. A peripheral blood sample was provided by each donor, and peripheral blood mononuclear cells were used for TCR beta sequencing. Genomic DNA was extracted from the blood cell samples with the Qiagen DNeasy Blood Extraction Kit. Its CDR3 holds 20 amino acids, cysteine through phenylalanine. This entry keeps only the CDR3 DNA: 60 bases, framed from base 1. The junction shows trimming of 8 bases on V and 4 bases on J, plus 32 bases between the germline ends. The CDR1 and CDR2 encoded by the germline V gene (reference sequence) are MNHEY and SMNVEV. Broader findings and caveats from the paper: In an earlier analysis of some 500 of the donors, most TCR beta V segments were observed in productive rearrangements about 90% or about 30% of the time, broadly matching IMGT annotations. A total of some 180 TCR beta chains were listed by the study as associated with cytomegalovirus. In a later analysis, several top co-occurrence clusters were reported to appear linked to parvovirus B19, influenza, CMV and Epstein-Barr virus. In a later analysis, TCR association rates were found to vary across HLA loci, with the most associated TCRs seen for DRB1 alleles and the fewest for HLA-C alleles. Roughly uniform sequencing depth across donors was assumed in presence/absence analyses, although this assumption may not hold. A later genetic analysis associated a missense DCLRE1C variant with V-gene and J-gene trimming of TCR beta chains, and an independent cohort replicated the association. Only TCR beta chains were sequenced in this cohort, and the absence of alpha or paired-chain data limited detectable features. In both the original and validation cohorts, the classifier was reported to diagnose cytomegalovirus status with high specificity and sensitivity. The 87-base-pair reads could not distinguish some IMGT-functional V segments, including TRBV6-2 and TRBV6-3, so those segments were excluded. Because counts were too low, about 18 rarely observed V segments, including chromosome 9 orphons, were excluded from the earlier analysis of 587 of the donors. Most TCR sequences were seen in very few donors, while some public TCRs were found in many individuals. In a later analysis, over 15,000 TCR beta sequences were associated with specific HLA alleles at a false discovery rate of 0.05. Correlated functional status among segregating V segments might reflect linkage disequilibrium, but an unknown experimental factor could not be ruled out. A later genetic analysis reported fewer N-insertions in productive TCRs among donors in an Asian-associated ancestry cluster than the roughly 690-donor mean. It was suggested by the authors that the approach could potentially be generalized to other disease states and immunological phenotypes. A further reported finding was that TCR beta sequences accurately predicted the HLA-A and HLA-B alleles for most subjects in the first cohort. Compared with equally common non-associated chains, HLA-associated TCR beta chains in a later analysis were more clonally expanded and had lower generation probabilities. CMV serostatus was the only immune exposure information available for the cohort. A few of the identified cytomegalovirus-associated TCR beta chains were confirmed in vitro to be specific for cytomegalovirus antigens. Because some donors lacked HLA typing at each locus, the association tests relied only on the typed subset. Strong co-occurrence of HLA alleles, especially DR and DQ, made assigning TCR associations to individual alleles difficult. A cluster of highly shared sequence variants was judged likely to be a technical artifact of the sequencing pipeline. According to a later analysis, most CMV-associated TCR beta chains appeared to be HLA-restricted, and the HLA associations seemed to be driven largely by CMV exposure.

The sequenced sample consisted of PBMCs. This TCR derives from a young man in good health and CMV-seronegative. The chain joins TRBV27 to TRBJ2-2; TRBD1 is perhaps the D gene, given 7 matching bases. The CDR3 protein is CASSFGGVGGGVISTGELFF. The DNA sequence reads TGTGCCAGCTCCTTTGGTGGGGTCGGAGGGGGCGTTATTAGCACCGGGGAGCTGTTTTTT.